A single sample gave rise to the 5 T cell receptor beta chains below, sequenced in a study of OX40 agonist ivuxolimab in advanced cancers. Data came from immunoSEQ multiplex PCR; TCRdb stores just in-frame clones and leaves some out. The sample comprises 20,000 to 25,000 clones, under 85% of which are singletons, and approximately 15% rests with the top ten. The sample was CD4+ or CD8+ T cells sorted from blood, taken in a trial of the OX40 agonist ivuxolimab. These receptors originate from an adult with an advanced solid tumor such as melanoma, head and neck, liver or kidney cancer.

In this sample, this clone turned up a few times. The chain employs TRBV7-8 and TRBJ2-3; TRBD2 agrees at 10 bases. CDR3 size: 18 residues. Trimming at V came to 3 bases and at J to 2 bases, leaving 11 bases not matched to a gene. Germline assignment: CDR1 SGHVS and CDR2 FQNEAQ. The CDR3 bases are TGTGCCAGCAGCTTTCCCACCAGCGGGGGGGCCCTCACAGATACGCAGTATTTT. The encoded protein is CASSFPTSGGALTDTQYF.

This clone was picked up a small number of times. The CDR3 is CASSLDGTTGYEQYF. CDR3 sequence (DNA): TGTGCCAGCAGCTTAGATGGGACTACCGGCTACGAGCAGTACTTC. The chain links TRBV7-2 to TRBJ2-7; 7 positions agree with TRBD2. This CDR3 is built from 15 residues. The J segment lost 3 bases and the V segment lost 1 base, leaving 6 bases of the junction unmatched. Germline CDR1 reads SGHTA; CDR2 reads FQGNSA.

The rearrangement uses TRBV5-5 and TRBJ1-5, with D possibly being TRBD1 (6 bases). This CDR3 has 14 amino acids. Germline V gives CDR1 SGHKS, CDR2 YYEKEE (reference sequence). V was shortened by 4 bases and J by 3 bases, with 11 bases between the two germline ends. The CDR3 nucleotides are TGTGCCAGCAGCCCCCGGGACAACAATCAGCCCCAGCATTTT. Translating it yields CASSPRDNNQPQHF.

By share of the sample, this clone is medium-sized. V usage is TRBV27 and J usage is TRBJ2-5, with no clear D. This CDR3 contains 14 residues. Germline-derived CDR1 and CDR2 are MNHEY and SMNVEV (reference sequence). V lost 3 bases to trimming and J lost 5 bases, with 13 bases between them. The CDR3 DNA follows: TGTGCCAGCAGTTTCACTATATACACGGAGACCCAGTACTTC. This gives the protein CASSFTIYTETQYF.

The chain uses TRBV27 and TRBJ1-6; D ambiguous. The CDR3 is 13 amino acids. From germline, CDR1 is MNHEY and CDR2 SMNVEV (reference sequence). V dropped 3 bases and J dropped 11 bases, with 11 bases sitting between them. The CDR3 spells CASSFSWGAPLHF. For the CDR3, the DNA is TGTGCCAGCAGTTTCAGTTGGGGTGCACCCCTCCACTTT.